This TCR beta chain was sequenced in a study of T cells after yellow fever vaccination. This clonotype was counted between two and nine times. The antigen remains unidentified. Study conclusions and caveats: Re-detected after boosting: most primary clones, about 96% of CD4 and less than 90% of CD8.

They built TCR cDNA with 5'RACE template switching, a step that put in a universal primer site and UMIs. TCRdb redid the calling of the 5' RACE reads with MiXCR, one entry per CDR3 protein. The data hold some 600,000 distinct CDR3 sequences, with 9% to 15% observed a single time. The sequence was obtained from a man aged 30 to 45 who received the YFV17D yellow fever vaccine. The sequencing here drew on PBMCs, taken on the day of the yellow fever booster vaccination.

CDR3 in amino acids: CASSYSSFGELFF. The CDR3 DNA sequence: TGTGCCAGCAGTTACTCCAGTTTCGGGGAGCTGTTTTTT. This chain joins TRBV6-5 and TRBJ2-2; D unclear. The CDR3 spans 13 residues. Trimming stripped 0 bases from V and 7 bases from J, with 6 bases between. Per germline, CDR1 MNHEY and CDR2 SVGAGI.